A single sample is the source of the 25 T cell receptor beta chains below, sequenced in a study of beta chain features in type 1 diabetes (dated by TCRdb to 2017 to 2018). Libraries came from the immunoSEQ multiplex PCR assay. All of the isolated RNA was reverse transcribed with the High Capacity cDNA Reverse Transcription Kit, so expressed TCRB transcripts were sequenced. The table comes from immuneACCESS by way of TCRdb, which keeps in-frame sequences with V and J called. Part of the clones is missing from these tables; in studies checked, under half for an unresolved V gene and the rest for unknown reasons. This sample is represented by roughly 380,000 clones; 20% of them were singletons. The top ten clones comprise about 0.045% of the sample. Sequencing input: naive CD4+ T cells from blood. The cell subset or site label on this specimen signifies: true naive CD4+ T cells. These TCRs come from a woman between 18 and 29 years old in good health.

V and J are TRBV5-4 and TRBJ2-5; 7 bases align to TRBD1. After removal of 2 bases from V and 2 bases from J, the junction contained 6 bases not matched to a gene. Germline CDR1 and CDR2: SGHNT and YYREEE (reference sequence). The CDR3 totals 15 residues. The CDR3 here is CASSLGTAAQETQYF. As DNA, the CDR3 is TGTGCCAGCAGCTTAGGGACAGCAGCACAAGAGACCCAGTACTTC.

Only a few counts were recorded for this clone. J is TRBJ2-7 and V is TRBV7-9; 8 positions match TRBD2. The germline V gene has CDR1 SEHNR and CDR2 FQNEAQ (reference sequence). The CDR3 is 17 amino acids. V was clipped by 2 bases and J by 5 bases; unmatched bases: 14. The CDR3 DNA sequence: TGTGCCAGCAGCTTAAGGAGCCCCGGGACTAGGACCGACGAGCAGTACTTC. Translating it yields CASSLRSPGTRTDEQYF.

The chain employs TRBV18 and TRBJ2-1, with no clear D. The V end was cut by 3 bases, the J end by 2 bases, with 11 bases between. The CDR3 is 15 amino acids. Germline V lookup: CDR1 KGHSH, CDR2 LQKENI. The CDR3 sequence is CASSPADLAYNEQFF. The CDR3 DNA reads as TGTGCCAGCTCACCGGCGGATCTAGCCTACAATGAGCAGTTCTTC.

This clone was observed once. The V gene is TRBV9, the J gene TRBJ1-1; tentative D call: TRBD1 (5 bases). V dropped 0 bases and J dropped 0 bases, with 9 bases sitting between them. The CDR3 is 15 amino acids. Germline V gives CDR1 SGDLS, CDR2 YYNGEE. The CDR3 sequence is CASSVEGDVNTEAFF. As DNA, the CDR3 is TGTGCCAGCAGCGTAGAAGGGGATGTGAACACTGAAGCTTTCTTT.

The chain recombines TRBV9 with TRBJ2-1; 14 bases align to TRBD2. CDR3 length: 19 residues. The germline V gene has CDR1 SGDLS and CDR2 YYNGEE. The V and J ends lost 4 bases and 4 bases, in that order; junction bases with no gene match: 13. This CDR3 reads CASSLRLAGGPLPYNEQFF. The CDR3 region has the DNA TGTGCCAGCAGCCTCCGACTAGCGGGAGGGCCCCTACCATACAATGAGCAGTTCTTC.

This clone came up a few times. V usage is TRBV9 and J usage is TRBJ1-6, with D possibly TRBD1 on 6 matching bases. The germline gives CDR1 SGDLS, CDR2 YYNGEE. This CDR3 has 15 amino acids. Trimming removed 0 bases at V and 7 bases at J, with 11 bases between. CDR3: CASSVDPGANSPLHF. In DNA, the CDR3 is TGTGCCAGCAGCGTAGATCCAGGGGCGAATTCACCCCTCCACTTT.

This clone has more than one count but fewer than ten. The chain couples TRBV29-1 to TRBJ2-1; D is uncertain. The CDR3 is 13 amino acids. Between the trimmed V and J ends, which lost 1 base and 9 bases, there was a span of 13 bases. Germline loops: CDR1 SQVTM, CDR2 ANQGSEA. This CDR3 is CSVEGGAGGEQFF. DNA for the CDR3: TGCAGCGTTGAAGGCGGCGCCGGCGGTGAGCAGTTCTTC.

V and J are TRBV5-4 and TRBJ1-2; no clear D gene. The V gene lost 2 bases and the J gene lost 1 base, with 9 bases spanning the gap. The CDR3 is 14 residues long. CDR1 and CDR2 from the germline V gene are SGHNT and YYREEE (reference sequence). The CDR3 reads CASSFRTVNYGYTF. The CDR3 nucleotides are TGTGCCAGCAGCTTCAGAACCGTTAACTATGGCTACACCTTC.

The table lists this clone with a few counts. V and J are TRBV5-6 and TRBJ1-2; no definite D call. This CDR3 has 12 residues. V shed 3 bases and J shed 9 bases, with 12 bases lying between them. Germline values: CDR1 SGHDT, CDR2 YYEEEE. CDR3 nucleotides: TGTGCCAGCAGCTGGGAGTATGCGAGCTACACCTTC. Amino acid sequence: CASSWEYASYTF.

The chain recombines TRBV5-1 with TRBJ2-7; D is unclear. The CDR3 is 12 amino acids. Germline V gives CDR1 SGHRS, CDR2 YFSETQ. V gave up 0 bases and J gave up 5 bases, with 6 bases separating them. CDR3: CASSLASNEQYF. The CDR3 DNA sequence: TGCGCCAGCAGCTTGGCCTCTAACGAGCAGTACTTC.

A few counts support this clone. V is TRBV29-1 and J is TRBJ1-1; TRBD1 might be the D (5 bases). CDR3 length: 14 residues. Trimming left V 5 bases short and J 5 bases short, with 18 bases between. Germline CDR1 and CDR2: SQVTM and ANQGSEA. The CDR3 loop reads CSVRWGGGGTEAFF. The CDR3 DNA sequence: TGCAGCGTTCGATGGGGGGGTGGAGGAACTGAAGCTTTCTTT. The entire variable domain, with the rest obtained from reference TRBV29-1 and TRBJ1-1, is as follows: SAVISQKPSRDICQRGTSLTIQCQVDSQVTMMFWYRQQPGQSLTLIATANQGSEATYESGFVIDKFPISRPNLTFSTLTVSNMSPEDSSIYLCSVRWGGGGTEAFFGQGTRLTVV.

There are a few counts of this clone. V and J are TRBV4-1 and TRBJ1-1; the match to TRBD1 covers 9 bases. CDR1 is MGHRA and CDR2 is YSYEKL in the germline V gene. This CDR3 has 16 amino acids. The trim removed 5 bases at V and 0 bases at J, leaving 7 bases unmatched. The CDR3 loop is CASSVTQGAMNTEAFF. In DNA form, the CDR3 reads TGCGCCAGCAGCGTTACACAGGGGGCAATGAACACTGAAGCTTTCTTT.

The CDR3: CTSTQETIGDTEAFF. The CDR3 DNA reads TGCACCAGCACCCAAGAAACTATCGGGGACACTGAAGCTTTCTTT. The chain joins TRBV1 to TRBJ1-1. TRBV1 has pseudogene status. The CDR3 length is 15 residues.

This rearrangement joins TRBV11-2 to TRBJ2-5, with 7 bases aligning to TRBD2. V was pared by 5 bases and J by 3 bases, with 9 bases of the junction left unmatched. The CDR3 runs to 15 residues. Germline assignment: CDR1 SGHAT and CDR2 FQNNGV. CDR3 loop: CASSPSLTSEETQYF. The CDR3 DNA reads TGTGCCAGCAGCCCCAGCCTTACTAGCGAAGAGACCCAGTACTTC.

This clone has just a few counts. The gene calls are TRBV7-9 and TRBJ1-6; perhaps TRBD1 as D (5 bases). The V end was cut by 6 bases, the J end by 7 bases, with 7 bases between. The CDR3 extends over 12 amino acids. Germline CDR1 and CDR2: SEHNR and FQNEAQ (reference sequence). The CDR3 region is CASSYRNSPLHF. CDR3 coding DNA: TGTGCCAGCAGTTACAGGAATTCACCCCTCCACTTT.

This clone was seen more than once but under ten times. The CDR3 loop is CASSGTSGSLQYF. In DNA, the CDR3 is TGTGCCAGTAGCGGGACTAGCGGGAGCCTACAGTACTTC. This sequence joins TRBV19 and TRBJ2-7; 14 nucleotides align to TRBD2. CDR3 length: 13 residues. V was pared by 6 bases and J by 10 bases, with 5 bases of the junction left unmatched. Per the germline V gene, CDR1 is LNHDA and CDR2 is SQIVND (reference sequence).

This chain joins TRBV30 and TRBJ1-1; 8 nucleotides line up with TRBD1. The CDR3 runs to 15 residues. Germline trimming cut 8 bases from V and 1 base from J; bases unmatched to any gene: 12. The germline V gene has CDR1 GTSNPN and CDR2 SVGIG (reference sequence). Written as DNA, the CDR3 is TGTGCCGTGCGAGACAGGGGATATAAGAACACTGAAGCTTTCTTT. It yields the protein CAVRDRGYKNTEAFF.

V is TRBV4-3 and J is TRBJ2-2, with TRBD2 matching 10 bases. The CDR3 extends over 15 amino acids. V lost 2 bases to trimming and J lost 6 bases; unmatched junction nucleotides: 3. Per the germline V gene, CDR1 is LGHNA and CDR2 is YSLEER. The CDR3 nucleotides are TGCGCCAGCAGCCAATCAGCGGGGGGGCCCGGGGAGCTGTTTTTT. Protein: CASSQSAGGPGELFF.

This clone appeared a few times. CDR3 DNA sequence: TGTGCCAGCAGTCTGGACAGGGTCAGTACAGATACGCAGTATTTT. This sequence encodes CASSLDRVSTDTQYF. The V call is TRBV9, the J call TRBJ2-3; 8 nucleotides line up with TRBD1. Germline V gene data show CDR1 as SGDLS and CDR2 as YYNGEE. CDR3 length: 15 amino acids. J lost 3 bases, V lost 5 bases, and 8 bases had no gene match.

The chain combines TRBV9 with TRBJ2-1, with a possible D match to TRBD2 (6 bases). This CDR3 contains 15 residues. Trimming pared 1 base from V and 10 bases from J, leaving 18 bases between. Germline values: CDR1 SGDLS, CDR2 YYNGEE. The CDR3 sequence is CASSVLEEGGREQFF. CDR3 nucleotide sequence: TGTGCCAGCAGCGTATTGGAGGAGGGCGGGCGGGAGCAGTTCTTC.

This clone was seen a few times. The rearrangement uses TRBV29-1 and TRBJ2-5; D is unclear. The CDR3 length is 11 residues. The ends were cut back, 4 bases at V and 5 bases at J, with 8 bases in the middle. CDR1 is SQVTM, CDR2 ANQGSEA, per germline. In nucleotides, the CDR3 is TGCAGCGTTGCCTCTGCGGAGACCCAGTACTTC. Its translation is CSVASAETQYF.

The chain couples TRBV9 to TRBJ1-2, with 9 bases that match TRBD1. J gave up 8 bases and V 0 bases, and 5 bases lay outside the gene matches. The CDR3 totals 14 residues. The germline V gene encodes CDR1 SGDLS and CDR2 YYNGEE. CDR3 sequence (DNA): TGTGCCAGCAGCGTAGCAGGACAGGGGAGCGGCTACACCTTC. This codes for CASSVAGQGSGYTF.

This clone was seen a handful of times. V gene TRBV5-1 combines with J gene TRBJ2-2; D gene ambiguous. This CDR3 is 13 amino acids long. V lost 0 bases and J lost 6, with 6 bases in between. CDR1 and CDR2 from the germline V gene are SGHRS and YFSETQ. The CDR3 sequence: CASSLGIAGELFF. The CDR3 DNA follows: TGCGCCAGCAGCTTGGGTATTGCCGGGGAGCTGTTTTTT.

This clone was found a few times. The gene calls are TRBV5-1 and TRBJ2-3, with TRBD1 identical over 8 bases. The J segment lost 5 bases and the V segment lost 4 bases, leaving 3 bases of the junction unmatched. CDR1 is SGHRS, CDR2 YFSETQ, per germline. The length of the CDR3 is 13 residues. The CDR3 reads CASSNGQGDTQYF. The CDR3, as DNA: TGCGCCAGCAGCAACGGACAGGGAGATACGCAGTATTTT.

This clone was observed a handful of times. The rearrangement joins TRBV25-1 to TRBJ2-7; D might be TRBD2 (5 bases). There are 14 residues in the CDR3. CDR1 and CDR2 from the germline V gene are MGHDK and SYGVNS. Trimming removed 5 bases at V and 3 bases at J, with 14 bases between. The CDR3 protein is CASSSRRDGYEQYF. The CDR3 DNA reads TGTGCCAGCAGTTCCCGACGGGATGGCTACGAGCAGTACTTC.